Given below is one T cell receptor (beta chain) in context. Its antigen remains unknown. Patient sample counts ranged from 1 to 8, pretreatment and on-treatment. Sequencing used immunoSEQ multiplex PCR; TCRdb keeps in-frame clones, though not all of them. This table has tens of thousands of clones, 85% to 90% appearing once. This entry is derived from a study of PD-L1 blockade in urothelial cancer. Turning to the study itself: Patients, treated from about 2014 onward, received atezolizumab 1,200 mg intravenously every 3 weeks. Bladder-origin urothelial cancer in males described most of the 29 patients.

General study results and limits: In blood at 3 weeks, tumor-associated clones expanded more among patients with durable benefit.

Specimen: PBMCs, collected around atezolizumab (anti-PD-L1) treatment. The origin of this receptor is a man aged 45 to 65 with urothelial cancer.

CDR3 in amino acids: CAWSVPGGSNYGYTF. DNA of the CDR3: TGTGCCTGGAGTGTACCAGGGGGAAGTAACTATGGCTACACCTTC. The chain uses TRBV30 and TRBJ1-2; 7 bases align to TRBD1. The CDR3 is 15 amino acids. Germline assignment: CDR1 GTSNPN and CDR2 SVGIG (reference sequence). J gave up 1 base and V 0 bases, and 5 bases lay outside the gene matches.